Listed below are T cell receptor beta chains from one sample, sequenced in a study of blood T cell repertoires in COVID-19. The method was immunoSEQ multiplex PCR; TCRdb's version includes in-frame clones alone and lacks a portion of them. In the table there are about 64,000 clones, about nine tenths of which are singletons. The sequenced sample consisted of peripheral blood. These TCRs come from a man between 45 and 60 years old with active COVID-19. CDR3s include the opening cysteine and the closing phenylalanine or tryptophan. Fields, in order: clone size, J gene, D gene, V gene, CDR3 protein, CDR3 DNA. D genes are given only for firm matches. Rows give clone size only sometimes, using once, few, many, or a class for an expanded clone.

abundance: NA
j_gene: TRBJ2-6
d_gene: TRBD2
v_gene: TRBV19
CDR3aa: CASTPGGTGSSGANVLTF
CDR3nt: TGTGCCAGTACCCCCGGGGGGACGGGAAGCTCTGGGGCCAACGTCCTGACTTTC

abundance: once
j_gene: TRBJ2-1
d_gene: TRBD2
v_gene: TRBV14
CDR3aa: CASSHEGLGLAGARNEQFF
CDR3nt: TGTGCCAGCAGCCACGAAGGCCTGGGACTAGCGGGAGCTAGGAATGAGCAGTTCTTC

abundance: NA
j_gene: TRBJ2-5
d_gene: NA
v_gene: TRBV2
CDR3aa: CASSPETVHPETQYF
CDR3nt: TGTGCCAGCAGTCCCGAGACAGTCCACCCAGAGACCCAGTACTTC

abundance: NA
j_gene: TRBJ2-7
d_gene: NA
v_gene: TRBV11-2
CDR3aa: CASSLGFQGPYEQYF
CDR3nt: TGTGCCAGCAGCTTAGGATTCCAGGGTCCCTACGAGCAGTACTTC

abundance: NA
j_gene: TRBJ2-3
d_gene: TRBD2
v_gene: TRBV7-9
CDR3aa: CASSFLIAGDLDTQYF
CDR3nt: TGTGCCAGCAGCTTCTTAATAGCGGGGGACTTGGATACGCAGTATTTT

abundance: once
j_gene: TRBJ2-3
d_gene: TRBD2
v_gene: TRBV2
CDR3aa: CATGLAASTDTQYF
CDR3nt: TGTGCCACCGGACTAGCGGCTAGCACAGATACGCAGTATTTT

abundance: few
j_gene: TRBJ2-7
d_gene: TRBD2
v_gene: TRBV7-9
CDR3aa: CASSRLTSGSSYEQYF
CDR3nt: TGTGCCAGCAGCCGGCTTACTAGCGGGAGCTCCTACGAGCAGTACTTC

abundance: NA
j_gene: TRBJ1-2
d_gene: NA
v_gene: TRBV19
CDR3aa: CASRINRPSFYGYTF
CDR3nt: TGTGCCAGTAGGATCAACAGGCCCTCATTCTATGGCTACACCTTC

abundance: few
j_gene: TRBJ1-5
d_gene: NA
v_gene: TRBV6-2/TRBV6-3
CDR3aa: CASSYSYHRAGNQPQHF
CDR3nt: TGTGCCAGCAGTTACTCCTACCACAGGGCTGGCAATCAGCCCCAGCATTTT

abundance: NA
j_gene: TRBJ2-2
d_gene: TRBD2
v_gene: TRBV28
CDR3aa: CASTTTGGANTGELFF
CDR3nt: TGTGCCAGCACCACAACTGGGGGGGCGAACACCGGGGAGCTGTTTTTT

abundance: NA
j_gene: TRBJ2-7
d_gene: TRBD2
v_gene: TRBV11-2
CDR3aa: CASSLGGLAGEYEQYF
CDR3nt: TGTGCCAGCAGCTTAGGGGGACTAGCGGGGGAATACGAGCAGTACTTC

abundance: NA
j_gene: TRBJ1-3
d_gene: NA
v_gene: TRBV7-2
CDR3aa: CASSFDHGSSGNTIYF
CDR3nt: TGTGCCAGCAGCTTTGATCACGGGAGCTCTGGAAACACCATATATTTT

abundance: NA
j_gene: TRBJ2-1
d_gene: TRBD2
v_gene: TRBV7-9
CDR3aa: CASRAPSGYNEQFF
CDR3nt: TGTGCCAGCCGAGCCCCTAGCGGCTACAATGAGCAGTTCTTC

abundance: few
j_gene: TRBJ1-5
d_gene: NA
v_gene: TRBV7-2
CDR3aa: CASSLEYSNQPQHF
CDR3nt: TGTGCCAGCAGCTTAGAATATAGCAATCAGCCCCAGCATTTT

abundance: NA
j_gene: TRBJ2-3
d_gene: TRBD2
v_gene: TRBV7-2
CDR3aa: CASKAGDTDTQYF
CDR3nt: TGTGCCAGCAAGGCGGGGGACACAGATACGCAGTATTTT

abundance: few
j_gene: TRBJ1-1
d_gene: TRBD1
v_gene: TRBV7-9
CDR3aa: CASRDRGREGNEAFF
CDR3nt: TGTGCCAGCAGGGACAGGGGGCGCGAGGGAAATGAAGCTTTCTTT

abundance: once
j_gene: TRBJ1-5
d_gene: TRBD1
v_gene: TRBV4-1
CDR3aa: CASSLGQHNQPQHF
CDR3nt: TGCGCCAGCAGCCTGGGACAGCACAATCAGCCCCAGCATTTT

abundance: NA
j_gene: TRBJ2-7
d_gene: TRBD1
v_gene: TRBV11-2
CDR3aa: CASSSSTGTGSEQYF
CDR3nt: TGTGCCAGCAGCTCTAGCACCGGGACAGGGTCCGAGCAGTACTTC

abundance: NA
j_gene: TRBJ2-5
d_gene: TRBD2
v_gene: TRBV3-1/TRBV3-2
CDR3aa: CASSQYGGSGETQYF
CDR3nt: TGTGCCAGCAGCCAATATGGCGGGAGCGGGGAGACCCAGTACTTC

abundance: few
j_gene: TRBJ2-2
d_gene: TRBD1
v_gene: TRBV6-5
CDR3aa: CASRRDSRTGELFF
CDR3nt: TGTGCCAGCAGAAGGGACAGTCGGACCGGGGAGCTGTTTTTT

abundance: NA
j_gene: TRBJ2-1
d_gene: TRBD2
v_gene: TRBV28
CDR3aa: CASGTSADNEQFF
CDR3nt: TGTGCCAGCGGGACTAGCGCCGACAATGAGCAGTTCTTC

abundance: NA
j_gene: TRBJ2-5
d_gene: NA
v_gene: TRBV7-3
CDR3aa: CASSLGGAEETQYF
CDR3nt: TGTGCCAGCAGCTTAGGCGGGGCGGAGGAGACCCAGTACTTC

abundance: NA
j_gene: TRBJ2-5
d_gene: TRBD2
v_gene: TRBV6-1
CDR3aa: CASSEGVSGGQETQYF
CDR3nt: TGTGCCAGCAGTGAAGGGGTTAGCGGGGGGCAAGAGACCCAGTACTTC

abundance: few
j_gene: TRBJ2-7
d_gene: NA
v_gene: TRBV7-9
CDR3aa: CASSLGELEQYF
CDR3nt: TGTGCCAGCAGCTTAGGGGAGCTCGAGCAGTACTTC

abundance: NA
j_gene: TRBJ1-1
d_gene: NA
v_gene: TRBV2
CDR3aa: CASSRDNPNTEAFF
CDR3nt: TGTGCCAGCAGTCGGGACAACCCTAACACTGAAGCTTTCTTT

abundance: NA
j_gene: TRBJ1-5
d_gene: TRBD1
v_gene: TRBV28
CDR3aa: CASSRTGYNQPQHF
CDR3nt: TGTGCCAGCAGTCGGACAGGATACAATCAGCCCCAGCATTTT

abundance: once
j_gene: TRBJ2-5
d_gene: NA
v_gene: TRBV25-1
CDR3aa: CASRAQGGETQYF
CDR3nt: TGTGCCAGCAGGGCCCAGGGGGGAGAGACCCAGTACTTC

abundance: NA
j_gene: TRBJ2-1
d_gene: NA
v_gene: TRBV30
CDR3aa: CAWTGSSYNEQFF
CDR3nt: TGTGCCTGGACGGGGAGCTCCTACAATGAGCAGTTCTTC

abundance: NA
j_gene: TRBJ2-5
d_gene: TRBD1
v_gene: TRBV7-8
CDR3aa: CASSSPGQIQETQYF
CDR3nt: TGTGCCAGCAGCTCTCCGGGACAGATTCAAGAGACCCAGTACTTC

abundance: NA
j_gene: TRBJ2-7
d_gene: NA
v_gene: TRBV5-1
CDR3aa: CASSFGTLGLYEQYF
CDR3nt: TGCGCCAGCAGCTTCGGCACCTTGGGGCTCTACGAGCAGTACTTC

abundance: few
j_gene: TRBJ1-4
d_gene: NA
v_gene: TRBV6-5
CDR3aa: CASSYSRRDEKLFF
CDR3nt: TGTGCCAGCAGTTACTCGAGGAGGGACGAAAAACTGTTTTTT

abundance: once
j_gene: TRBJ2-7
d_gene: NA
v_gene: TRBV9
CDR3aa: CASSPLGTGHNEQYF
CDR3nt: TGTGCCAGCAGCCCCCTGGGAACCGGACACAACGAGCAGTACTTC

abundance: NA
j_gene: TRBJ1-1
d_gene: NA
v_gene: TRBV6-5
CDR3aa: CASTPVRGNTEAFF
CDR3nt: TGTGCCAGCACTCCGGTCCGGGGGAACACTGAAGCTTTCTTT

abundance: NA
j_gene: TRBJ2-1
d_gene: NA
v_gene: TRBV19
CDR3aa: CASSMGTEQFF
CDR3nt: TGTGCCAGTAGTATGGGGACAGAGCAGTTCTTC

abundance: NA
j_gene: TRBJ2-7
d_gene: NA
v_gene: TRBV5-5
CDR3aa: CASSLRLGSHEQYF
CDR3nt: TGTGCCAGCAGCTTGAGGCTAGGAAGTCACGAGCAGTACTTC

abundance: NA
j_gene: TRBJ1-6
d_gene: NA
v_gene: TRBV11-3
CDR3aa: CASSFGRTHSPLHF
CDR3nt: TGTGCCAGCAGCTTTGGCAGGACTCATTCACCCCTCCACTTT

abundance: NA
j_gene: TRBJ2-3
d_gene: TRBD2
v_gene: TRBV7-6
CDR3aa: CASSLSSGGARTDTQYF
CDR3nt: TGTGCCAGCAGCTTAAGTAGCGGGGGGGCCAGGACAGATACGCAGTATTTT

abundance: NA
j_gene: TRBJ2-7
d_gene: NA
v_gene: TRBV15
CDR3aa: CATSRDRVDTYEQYF
CDR3nt: TGTGCCACCAGCAGAGACAGGGTAGATACCTACGAGCAGTACTTC

abundance: few
j_gene: TRBJ2-5
d_gene: TRBD1
v_gene: TRBV5-4
CDR3aa: CASSLGVMGQGTESETQYF
CDR3nt: TGTGCCAGCAGCTTGGGGGTAATGGGACAGGGGACTGAGAGTGAGACCCAGTACTTC

abundance: once
j_gene: TRBJ1-5
d_gene: TRBD1
v_gene: TRBV3-1/TRBV3-2
CDR3aa: CASSQAPGQAISGNQPQHF
CDR3nt: TGTGCCAGCAGCCAAGCTCCGGGACAGGCGATTAGCGGCAATCAGCCCCAGCATTTT

abundance: NA
j_gene: TRBJ2-5
d_gene: TRBD1
v_gene: TRBV10-3
CDR3aa: CAISDRQGADWTQYF
CDR3nt: TGTGCCATCAGTGATCGACAGGGGGCCGATTGGACCCAGTACTTC

abundance: NA
j_gene: TRBJ2-7
d_gene: NA
v_gene: TRBV15
CDR3aa: CATSRVQSSYEQYF
CDR3nt: TGTGCCACCAGCAGAGTACAGTCCTCCTACGAGCAGTACTTC

abundance: NA
j_gene: TRBJ2-5
d_gene: NA
v_gene: TRBV19
CDR3aa: CASSNSPVPTGQETQYF
CDR3nt: TGTGCCAGTAGTAATAGCCCGGTCCCCACAGGGCAAGAGACCCAGTACTTC

abundance: NA
j_gene: TRBJ2-7
d_gene: TRBD1
v_gene: TRBV6-6
CDR3aa: CASNRDRGDYEQYF
CDR3nt: TGTGCCAGCAACCGGGACAGGGGGGACTACGAGCAGTACTTC

abundance: few
j_gene: TRBJ1-6
d_gene: NA
v_gene: TRBV7-9
CDR3aa: CASIMYTGGYNSPLHF
CDR3nt: TGTGCCAGCATCATGTATACCGGGGGATATAATTCACCCCTCCACTTT

abundance: NA
j_gene: TRBJ2-3
d_gene: TRBD2
v_gene: TRBV7-2
CDR3aa: CASRARSGRAADTQYF
CDR3nt: TGTGCCAGCAGGGCCCGTAGCGGGAGGGCGGCAGATACGCAGTATTTT

abundance: NA
j_gene: TRBJ2-3
d_gene: NA
v_gene: TRBV19
CDR3aa: CASSPQAGDTQYF
CDR3nt: TGTGCCAGTAGTCCCCAGGCGGGGGATACGCAGTATTTT

abundance: NA
j_gene: TRBJ1-2
d_gene: NA
v_gene: TRBV7-9
CDR3aa: CASSSGPRPGLGYTF
CDR3nt: TGTGCCAGCAGCTCAGGACCCCGCCCCGGACTGGGCTACACCTTC

abundance: few
j_gene: TRBJ2-7
d_gene: NA
v_gene: TRBV5-5
CDR3aa: CASSQAGHEQYF
CDR3nt: TGTGCCAGCAGCCAAGCAGGCCACGAGCAGTACTTC